The 17 T cell receptor beta chains below were found in one sample sequenced in a study of human T cells and chemical hapten exposure. Time point denoted: pre-sensitization, week 0. Treatment specified: therapeutic diphenylcyclopropenone sensitization with weekly scalp DPC. Via MiXCR, TCRdb re-called the RACE reads, giving one row per CDR3 protein. The profile shows about 68,000 distinct CDR3 sequences, approximately 11% of them singletons. This specimen consisted of whole blood, obtained in connection with sensitization to the hapten diphenylcyclopropenone (DPC). Source of these receptors: a woman aged 45-65 years with alopecia areata. Some clones in this sample may be carry-over from other donors' samples.

This clonotype was counted many times. This chain's CDR3 is CASSSPGGTDTQYF. The CDR3 coding sequence is TGTGCCAGCTCTAGTCCCGGAGGCACAGATACGCAGTATTTT. This chain links TRBV18 with TRBJ2-3; D gene uncertain. The CDR3 extends over 14 amino acids. Germline V CDR1 and CDR2: KGHSH, LQKENI. Trimming took 6 bases from V and 1 from J, leaving 11 bases between them.

This clonotype was detected ten times or more. The chain recombines TRBV6-5 with TRBJ2-1; D is perhaps TRBD1 or TRBD2 (5 bases each). The CDR3 loop spans 13 amino acids. Looked up from germline, CDR1 is MNHEY and CDR2 is SVGAGI. V dropped 6 bases and J dropped 8 bases, with 14 bases sitting between them. Written as DNA, the CDR3 is TGTGCCAGCAGGTTGGGGGTGAAGGATGAGCAGTTCTTC. This translates into CASRLGVKDEQFF.

This clonotype was counted many times. The chain has TRBV12-3 or TRBV12-4 and TRBJ2-4; 9 bases align to TRBD1. Losses at the gene ends were 6 bases for V and 6 bases for J; bases not matched to a gene: 6. CDR3 length: 14 residues. In nucleotides, the CDR3 is TGTGCCAGCAGGGGGACAGGGAAACCAAACATTCAGTACTTC. It specifies CASRGTGKPNIQYF.

This clonotype was detected a few times. V gene TRBV18 combines with J gene TRBJ2-5; maybe TRBD1 (6 bases). The CDR3 is 15 residues long. V lost 1 base, J lost 4 bases, and 13 bases lay in between. CDR1 KGHSH and CDR2 LQKENI come from the germline V gene. DNA of the CDR3: TGTGCCAGCTCACCACATCCTCAGGGGAGAGAGACCCAGTACTTC. It translates to CASSPHPQGRETQYF. Together with reference TRBV18 and TRBJ2-5, the CDR3 gives the full variable domain: NAGVMQNPRHLVRRRGQEARLRCSPMKGHSHVYWYRQLPEEGLKFMVYLQKENIIDESGMPKERFSAEFPKEGPSILRIQQVVRGDSAAYFCASSPHPQGRETQYFGPGTRLLVL.

The CDR3, as DNA: TGTGCCAGCAGAACGGGAAGAAACACCATATATTTT. It is translated as CASRTGRNTIYF. This chain joins TRBV28 and TRBJ1-3, with no clear D. Germline loops: CDR1 MDHEN, CDR2 SYDVKM. The length of the CDR3 is 12 residues. Trimming took off 6 bases at V and 5 bases at J, with 8 bases between the two ends. Variable domain in full (rest from reference TRBV28 and TRBJ1-3): DVKVTQSSRYLVKRTGEKVFLECVQDMDHENMFWYRQDPGLGLRLIYFSYDVKMKEKGDIPEGYSVSREKKERFSLILESASTNQTSMYLCASRTGRNTIYFGEGSWLTVV.

The chain joins TRBV29-1 to TRBJ2-3; D is possibly TRBD2 (5 bases). Germline CDR1 SQVTM, CDR2 ANQGSEA. V was shortened by 6 bases and J by 5 bases, with 12 bases between the two germline ends. The length of the CDR3 is 12 residues. CDR3 sequence (DNA): TGCAGCGTGGCCGGACTGATAGATACGCAGTATTTT. Amino acid sequence: CSVAGLIDTQYF.

This clonotype was counted between two and nine times. The gene calls are TRBV28 and TRBJ1-5; the D is unclear. CDR1 is MDHEN and CDR2 is SYDVKM in the germline V gene. The CDR3 totals 15 residues. V was clipped by 3 bases and J by 3 bases, with 12 bases between them. The CDR3 nucleotides read TGTGCCAGCAGTTTCTTTAGGAAAAACAATCAGCCCCAGCATTTT. It specifies CASSFFRKNNQPQHF.

V usage is TRBV5-6 and J usage is TRBJ2-4; D may be TRBD2 (5 bases). The V end lost 1 base, the J end lost 3 bases, and 17 bases lay between the germline ends. In germline, CDR1 is SGHDT, CDR2 YYEEEE. The CDR3 loop spans 17 amino acids. CDR3 sequence: CASSLPSQAGGKNIQYF. CDR3 sequence (DNA): TGTGCCAGCAGCTTGCCGTCTCAGGCCGGAGGCAAAAACATTCAGTACTTC.

V gene TRBV18 combines with J gene TRBJ1-3, with TRBD1 as a possible D gene (5 bases). The V gene's germline CDR1 is KGHSH and CDR2 LQKENI. The ends were cut back, 4 bases at V and 4 bases at J, with 17 bases in the middle. The CDR3 runs to 16 residues. This CDR3 reads CASSRDLELRGNTIYF. As DNA, the CDR3 is TGTGCCAGCTCACGGGACCTTGAGCTGCGGGGAAACACCATATATTTT.

This clonotype has at least ten counts. V gene TRBV11-2 combines with J gene TRBJ1-2; 9 bases are shared with TRBD1. Trimming removed 5 bases from V and 7 bases from J; junction bases left unmatched: 5. The CDR3 extends over 13 amino acids. Germline loops: CDR1 SGHAT, CDR2 FQNNGV. CDR3 nucleotides: TGTGCCAGCAGCCCACAGGGGGCTGGTGGCTACACCTTC. Encoded protein: CASSPQGAGGYTF.

This clonotype was observed a few times. This rearrangement joins TRBV6-2 or TRBV6-3 to TRBJ1-5, with a possible D match to TRBD1 (6 bases). With 3 bases removed from V and 6 bases from J, the gap between germline ends came to 12 bases. Germline CDR1 reads MNHEY; CDR2 reads SVGEGT. The CDR3 runs to 14 residues. CDR3 DNA sequence: TGTGCCAGCAGTTATCCAGGGGAAGGTCAGCCCCAGCATTTT. Protein: CASSYPGEGQPQHF.

This clonotype was observed at least ten times. This chain joins TRBV7-9 and TRBJ2-1; 11 nucleotides align to TRBD2. Germline values: CDR1 SEHNR, CDR2 FQNEAQ (reference sequence). This CDR3 comprises 15 residues. J was trimmed by 4 bases and V by 5 bases; bases with no gene match: 4. DNA for the CDR3: TGTGCCAGCAGCAAACTAGCGGGAGAATACAATGAGCAGTTCTTC. Its protein product is CASSKLAGEYNEQFF.

Ten or more counts support this clonotype. J is TRBJ2-1 and V is TRBV28; D possibly corresponds to TRBD2 (6 bases). V gave up 4 bases and J gave up 4 bases, with 11 bases separating them. This CDR3 spans 14 amino acids. CDR1 MDHEN and CDR2 SYDVKM come from the germline V gene. The CDR3 nucleotides read TGTGCCAGCAGTTCCAGGCGGGGTTACAATGAGCAGTTCTTC. It specifies CASSSRRGYNEQFF.

This clonotype was seen a handful of times. The chain recombines TRBV6-2 or TRBV6-3 with TRBJ2-1, with 12 bases that match TRBD2. The CDR3 extends over 17 amino acids. The V gene's germline CDR1 is MNHEY and CDR2 SVGEGT. The ends lost 2 bases at V and 6 bases at J; junction bases unmatched: 8. Here the CDR3 reads CASSYLPASGRVNEQFF. For the CDR3, the DNA is TGTGCCAGCAGTTACCTCCCAGCTAGCGGGAGGGTCAATGAGCAGTTCTTC.

This clonotype appeared many times. The V gene is TRBV21-1, the J gene TRBJ2-1. TRBV21-1 is tagged as a pseudogene. The CDR3 is 12 amino acids. CDR3 sequence reads: CASSKGRNEQFF. The DNA for the CDR3 is TGTGCCAGCAGCAAGGGTCGCAATGAGCAGTTCTTC.

This clonotype appeared many times. V is TRBV5-1 and J is TRBJ1-4; D not resolved. Germline assignment: CDR1 SGHRS and CDR2 YFSETQ. This CDR3 is 20 amino acids long. V was clipped by 4 bases and J by 12 bases, with 37 bases between them. CDR3 loop: CASSPARTEGRTSEAGELFF. The CDR3 coding sequence is TGCGCCAGCAGCCCCGCCCGGACGGAAGGACGGACCAGCGAAGCGGGAGAACTGTTTTTT.

This clonotype has ten or more counts. V usage is TRBV6-1 and J usage is TRBJ1-6; TRBD1 matches at 9 bases. J gave up 10 bases and V 5 bases, and 9 bases lay outside the gene matches. This CDR3 is 15 amino acids long. CDR1 is MNHNS and CDR2 is SASEGT in the germline V gene. The CDR3 spells CASSTDRGGYSPLHF. CDR3 bases: TGTGCCAGCAGTACGGACAGGGGTGGATACTCACCCCTCCACTTT.